The present entry profiles one TCR beta chain with its context. The repertoire was sequenced with immunoSEQ multiplex PCR; TCRdb's copy has only in-frame clones and lacks some. The sample records approximately 200,000 clones, approximately 91% being singletons. This sample is drawn from a study of blood T cell repertoires in COVID-19. Sequencing input: peripheral blood. The sequence came from a man aged 70 or older with active or convalescent COVID-19.

The CDR3 is CASSSGQGGDTGELFF. The DNA for the CDR3 is TGTGCCAGCAGCTCCGGACAGGGTGGGGACACCGGGGAGCTGTTTTTT. V gene TRBV7-9 combines with J gene TRBJ2-2, with TRBD1 matching over 8 bases. CDR3 length equals 16 residues. V gave up 4 bases and J gave up 3 bases; unmatched junction bases: 7. Germline V lookup: CDR1 SEHNR, CDR2 FQNEAQ (reference sequence).